This TCR beta chain emerged from a study of shared T cell receptors in the human thymus. The V end was cut by 8 bases, the J end by 3 bases, with 17 bases between. This CDR3 is built from 14 residues. In germline, CDR1 is MDHEN, CDR2 SYDVKM. Clones were sequenced by immunoSEQ multiplex PCR, and TCRdb holds only the in-frame ones, with some missing. The repertoire holds about 660,000 clones, with over 75% as singletons. This same sample was also part of a study on human thymus T cells. From that second work: Healthy Finnish infants undergoing corrective surgery for congenital heart defects were the donors. Thymus pieces cut out during corrective heart surgery were the tissue that was used. Repertoires sampled from thymus and blood appeared biased in V and J gene usage. Related research reported highly overlapping thymic repertoires among unrelated individuals.

The sample was thymocytes. The sequence derives from a boy under two years old with a congenital heart defect. The chain links TRBV28 to TRBJ2-7; unclear D gene. The CDR3 reads CASRTHTPGYEQYF. The CDR3 bases are TGTGCCAGCCGCACGCATACACCAGGCTACGAGCAGTACTTC.